Described below is a single T cell receptor beta chain sequence and its context. Reared together, all three twin pairs probably met the same infectious agents and vaccines. Germline V gives CDR1 DFQATT, CDR2 SNEGSKA (reference sequence). This CDR3 spans 14 amino acids. The ends were cut back, 6 bases at V and 1 base at J, with 15 bases in the middle. The data stem from a study of identical twins' blood T cells. MiXCR was run by TCRdb on the 5' RACE reads, yielding one entry per CDR3 protein. The sample shows 400,000 or so distinct CDR3 sequences, over 25% of them seen only once. Sequencing was carried out using PBMCs. The origin of this receptor is a woman aged 18 to 55 in good health. V is TRBV20-1 and J is TRBJ2-5, with TRBD1 as a possible D gene (5 bases). The CDR3 loop is CSASNRIGQETQYF. The CDR3 DNA is TGCAGTGCATCGAACAGGATAGGCCAAGAGACCCAGTACTTC.